This T cell receptor (beta chain) was identified during a study of Graves' ophthalmopathy and Graves' hyperthyroidism. The CDR3 is 14 amino acids. From germline, CDR1 is MNHEY and CDR2 SVGAGI. V lost 2 bases, J lost 5 bases, and 12 bases lay in between. For repertoire sequencing, the TCR beta CDR3 regions were amplified from RNA transcripts. An initial RT-PCR round employing HTBI primers preceded a second-round multiplex PCR. TCRdb processed the multiplex PCR reads anew with MiXCR; each CDR3 protein has one entry. This sample has approximately 410,000 distinct CDR3 sequences, with 15% to 19% found just once.

The chain combines TRBV6-5 with TRBJ1-1, with a possible D match to TRBD1 (6 bases). This sequence was found in a woman between 18 and 29 years old with stable Graves' hyperthyroidism. The sample comprised peripheral blood. CDR3 sequence (DNA): TGTGCCAGCAGTTACGACAGGCTCACGACTGAAGCTTTCTTT. Amino acids: CASSYDRLTTEAFF.